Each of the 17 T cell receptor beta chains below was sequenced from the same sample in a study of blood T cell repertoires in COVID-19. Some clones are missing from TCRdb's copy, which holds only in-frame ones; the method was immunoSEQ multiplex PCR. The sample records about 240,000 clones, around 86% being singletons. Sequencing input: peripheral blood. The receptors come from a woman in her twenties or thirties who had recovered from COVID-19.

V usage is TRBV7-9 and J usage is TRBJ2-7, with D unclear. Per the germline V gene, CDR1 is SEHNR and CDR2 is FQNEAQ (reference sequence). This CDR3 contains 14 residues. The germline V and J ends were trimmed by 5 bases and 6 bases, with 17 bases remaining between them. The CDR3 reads CASSKLGKEAEQYF. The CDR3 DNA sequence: TGTGCCAGCAGCAAGCTAGGAAAAGAGGCCGAGCAGTACTTC.

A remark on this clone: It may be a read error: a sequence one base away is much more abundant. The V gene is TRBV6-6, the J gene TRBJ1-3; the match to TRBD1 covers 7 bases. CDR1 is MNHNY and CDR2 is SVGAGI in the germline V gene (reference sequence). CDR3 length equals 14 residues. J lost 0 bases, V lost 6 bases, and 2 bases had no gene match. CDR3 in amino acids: CASRDRVSGNTIYF. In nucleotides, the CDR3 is TGTGCCAGCAGAGACAGGGTCTCTGGAAACACCATATATTTT.

Written as DNA, the CDR3 is TGTGCCAGCAGCCTAGGGACAGCTAATACCCCCCAGCATTTT. Its translation is CASSLGTANTPQHF. The chain links TRBV7-2 to TRBJ1-5, with TRBD1 matching 7 bases. The CDR3 covers 14 residues. Trimming removed 5 bases from V and 10 bases from J; junction bases left unmatched: 11. Germline V lookup: CDR1 SGHTA, CDR2 FQGNSA.

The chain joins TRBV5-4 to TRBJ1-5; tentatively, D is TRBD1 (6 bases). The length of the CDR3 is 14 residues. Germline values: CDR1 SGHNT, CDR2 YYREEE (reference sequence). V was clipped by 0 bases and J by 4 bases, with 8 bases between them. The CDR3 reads CASSLGGGNQPQHF. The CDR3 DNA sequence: TGTGCCAGCAGCTTGGGAGGGGGTAATCAGCCCCAGCATTTT.

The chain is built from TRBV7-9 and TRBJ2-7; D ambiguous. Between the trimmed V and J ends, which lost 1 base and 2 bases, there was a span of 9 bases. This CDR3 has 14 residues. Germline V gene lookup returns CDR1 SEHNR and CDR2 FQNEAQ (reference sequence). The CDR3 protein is CASSLGSRTYEQYF. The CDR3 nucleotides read TGTGCCAGCAGCTTAGGTTCCAGAACCTACGAGCAGTACTTC.

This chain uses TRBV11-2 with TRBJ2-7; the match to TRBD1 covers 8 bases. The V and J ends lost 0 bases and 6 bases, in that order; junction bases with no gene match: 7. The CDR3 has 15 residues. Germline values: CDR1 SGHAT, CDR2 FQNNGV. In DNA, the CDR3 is TGTGCCAGCAGCTTAGAGCCCCGGACAGGGACCGAGCAGTACTTC. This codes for CASSLEPRTGTEQYF.

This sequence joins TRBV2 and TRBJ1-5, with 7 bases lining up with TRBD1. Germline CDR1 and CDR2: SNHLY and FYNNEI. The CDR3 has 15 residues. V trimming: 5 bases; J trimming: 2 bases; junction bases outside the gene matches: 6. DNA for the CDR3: TGTGCCAGCAGTAGAGGGGGCGGAGGCAATCAGCCCCAGCATTTT. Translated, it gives CASSRGGGGNQPQHF.

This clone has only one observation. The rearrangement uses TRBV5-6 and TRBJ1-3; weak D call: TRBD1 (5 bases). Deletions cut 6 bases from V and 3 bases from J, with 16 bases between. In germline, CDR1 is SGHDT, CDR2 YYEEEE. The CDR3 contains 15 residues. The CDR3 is CASTMRGGLGNTIYF. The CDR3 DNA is TGTGCCAGCACCATGAGGGGAGGGCTTGGAAACACCATATATTTT.

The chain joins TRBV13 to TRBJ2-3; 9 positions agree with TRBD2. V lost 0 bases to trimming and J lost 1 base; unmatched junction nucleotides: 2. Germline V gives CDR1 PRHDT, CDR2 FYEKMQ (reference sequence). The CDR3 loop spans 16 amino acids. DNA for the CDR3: TGTGCCAGCAGCTTAGGCCCTAGCGGGGGCACAGATACGCAGTATTTT. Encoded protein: CASSLGPSGGTDTQYF. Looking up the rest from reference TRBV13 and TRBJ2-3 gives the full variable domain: AAGVIQSPRHLIKEKRETATLKCYPIPRHDTVYWYQQGPGQDPQFLISFYEKMQSDKGSIPDRFSAQQFSDYHSELNMSSLELGDSALYFCASSLGPSGGTDTQYFGPGTRLTVL.

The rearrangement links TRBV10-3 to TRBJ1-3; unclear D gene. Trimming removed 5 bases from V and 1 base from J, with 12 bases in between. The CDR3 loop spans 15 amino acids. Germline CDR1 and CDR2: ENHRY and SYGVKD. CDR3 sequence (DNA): TGTGCCATCAGTCAAGGGAGTTCATCTGGAAACACCATATATTTT. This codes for CAISQGSSSGNTIYF.

The DNA of the CDR3 is TGTGCCAGCAGTTCGACAGGCAATAATGAAAAACTGTTTTTT. Protein product: CASSSTGNNEKLFF. This rearrangement joins TRBV2 to TRBJ1-4; D may be TRBD1 (6 bases). Germline V gives CDR1 SNHLY, CDR2 FYNNEI. Trimming stripped 5 bases from V and 4 bases from J, with 11 bases between. The CDR3 extends over 14 amino acids.

The DNA for the CDR3 is TGTGCCAGCAGCAACACCAGGGGGGACGAGCAGTACTTC. This gives the protein CASSNTRGDEQYF. The V and J genes are TRBV5-6 and TRBJ2-7, with D tentatively TRBD1 (7 bases). The CDR3 runs to 13 residues. Trimming pared 4 bases from V and 5 bases from J, leaving 13 bases between. Germline V gene lookup returns CDR1 SGHDT and CDR2 YYEEEE.

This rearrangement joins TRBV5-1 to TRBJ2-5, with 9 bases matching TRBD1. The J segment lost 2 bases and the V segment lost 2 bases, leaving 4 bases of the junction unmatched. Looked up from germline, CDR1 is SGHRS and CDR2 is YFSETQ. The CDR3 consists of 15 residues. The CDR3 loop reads CASSLQGASQETQYF. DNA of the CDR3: TGCGCCAGCAGCTTACAGGGGGCGTCTCAAGAGACCCAGTACTTC. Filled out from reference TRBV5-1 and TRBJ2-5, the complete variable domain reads KAGVTQTPRYLIKTRGQQVTLSCSPISGHRSVSWYQQTPGQGLQFLFEYFSETQRNKGNFPGRFSGRQFSNSRSEMNVSTLELGDSALYLCASSLQGASQETQYFGPGTRLLVL.

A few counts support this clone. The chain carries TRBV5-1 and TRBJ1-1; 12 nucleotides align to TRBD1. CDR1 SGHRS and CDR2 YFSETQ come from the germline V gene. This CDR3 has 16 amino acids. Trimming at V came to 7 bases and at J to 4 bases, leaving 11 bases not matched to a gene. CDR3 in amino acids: CASRLGQGALPTEAFF. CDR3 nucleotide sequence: TGCGCCAGCCGGTTGGGACAGGGGGCGTTACCCACTGAAGCTTTCTTT. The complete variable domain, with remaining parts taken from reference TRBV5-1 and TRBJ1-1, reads KAGVTQTPRYLIKTRGQQVTLSCSPISGHRSVSWYQQTPGQGLQFLFEYFSETQRNKGNFPGRFSGRQFSNSRSEMNVSTLELGDSALYLCASRLGQGALPTEAFFGQGTRLTVV.

The CDR3 loop is CASSRQGLNSPLHF. The CDR3 DNA follows: TGTGCCAGCAGTCGACAGGGATTGAATTCACCCCTCCACTTT. The V call is TRBV7-2, the J call TRBJ1-6; 7 bases are a match to TRBD1. Per the germline V gene, CDR1 is SGHTA and CDR2 is FQGNSA. This CDR3 has 14 residues. V lost 6 bases to trimming and J lost 7 bases; unmatched junction nucleotides: 6.

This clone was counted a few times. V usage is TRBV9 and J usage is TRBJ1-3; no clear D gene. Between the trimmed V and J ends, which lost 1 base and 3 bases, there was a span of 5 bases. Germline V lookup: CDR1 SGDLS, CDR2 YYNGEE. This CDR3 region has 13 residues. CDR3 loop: CASSVIHGNTIYF. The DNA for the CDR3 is TGTGCCAGCAGCGTAATCCATGGAAACACCATATATTTT.

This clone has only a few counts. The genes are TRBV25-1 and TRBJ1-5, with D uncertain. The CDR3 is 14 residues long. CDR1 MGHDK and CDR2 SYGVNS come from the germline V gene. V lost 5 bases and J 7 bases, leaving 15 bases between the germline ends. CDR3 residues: CASSSRHLWQPQHF. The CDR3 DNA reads TGTGCCAGCAGTTCCCGACACCTATGGCAGCCCCAGCATTTT.